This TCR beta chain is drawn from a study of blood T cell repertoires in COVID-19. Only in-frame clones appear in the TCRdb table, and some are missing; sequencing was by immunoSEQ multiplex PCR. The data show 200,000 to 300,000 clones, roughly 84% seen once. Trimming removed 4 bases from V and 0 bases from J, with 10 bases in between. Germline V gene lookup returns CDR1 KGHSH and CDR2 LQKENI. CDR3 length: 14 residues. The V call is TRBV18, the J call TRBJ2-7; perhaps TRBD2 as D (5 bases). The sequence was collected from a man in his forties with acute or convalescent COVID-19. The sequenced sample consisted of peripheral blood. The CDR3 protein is CASSRAESSYEQYF. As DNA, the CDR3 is TGTGCCAGCTCACGAGCGGAGAGCTCCTACGAGCAGTACTTC. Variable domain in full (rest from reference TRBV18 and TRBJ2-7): NAGVMQNPRHLVRRRGQEARLRCSPMKGHSHVYWYRQLPEEGLKFMVYLQKENIIDESGMPKERFSAEFPKEGPSILRIQQVVRGDSAAYFCASSRAESSYEQYFGPGTRLTVT.